Below are 10 T cell receptor beta chains sequenced from a single sample in a study of beta chain features in type 1 diabetes. Study-level points and caveats: TCRB CDR3s were moderately but significantly shorter in Type 1 diabetes patients in all four CD4+ subsets.

Their antigens are not known. Every isolated RNA sample was fully reverse transcribed, so sequencing captured expressed TCRB transcripts. TCRdb's table, derived via immunoSEQ multiplex PCR, lists solely in-frame clones and lacks some. The sample lists fewer than 350,000 clones, approximately 15% occurring once. The specimen sequenced was naive CD4+ T cells from blood. These receptors were obtained from a man aged 18 to 30 with type 1 diabetes.

There are a few counts of this clone. The chain employs TRBV5-1 and TRBJ2-7; possibly TRBD2 for D (6 bases). CDR3 length equals 15 residues. The V gene's germline CDR1 is SGHRS and CDR2 YFSETQ. V lost 1 base, J lost 7 bases, and 18 bases lay in between. The DNA of the CDR3 is TGCGCCAGCAGCTTGCGAGGGACTGCCTGGGAGGAGCAGTACTTC. Translation: CASSLRGTAWEEQYF.

This clone was picked up a small number of times. Other nucleotide sequences in the sample specify the same CDR3. The rearrangement joins TRBV7-9 to TRBJ2-1, with TRBD2 matching 7 bases. In germline, CDR1 is SEHNR, CDR2 FQNEAQ (reference sequence). This CDR3 contains 15 residues. J lost 3 bases, V lost 5 bases, and 7 bases had no gene match. The CDR3 nucleotides are TGTGCCAGCAGCCTGGGGCTAGCGGTCTACAATGAGCAGTTCTTC. Translation: CASSLGLAVYNEQFF.

This clone has just a few counts. The chain carries TRBV5-4 and TRBJ1-1, with a possible D match to TRBD1 (6 bases). Germline V gene data show CDR1 as SGHNT and CDR2 as YYREEE (reference sequence). This CDR3 comprises 17 residues. Trimming took 0 bases from V and 0 from J, leaving 15 bases between them. CDR3 region: CASSLGGPGQVNTEAFF. The CDR3 nucleotides read TGTGCCAGCAGCTTGGGGGGACCGGGACAAGTGAACACTGAAGCTTTCTTT.

The chain carries TRBV5-1 and TRBJ2-1; 10 nucleotides match TRBD2. Per germline, CDR1 SGHRS and CDR2 YFSETQ. V trimming: 4 bases; J trimming: 1 base; junction bases outside the gene matches: 5. The CDR3 runs to 16 residues. The CDR3 reads CASSLSGRWSYNEQFF. CDR3 DNA sequence: TGCGCCAGCAGCCTTAGCGGGAGGTGGTCCTACAATGAGCAGTTCTTC.

In its sample, this clone was seen a few times. This chain uses TRBV29-1 with TRBJ1-1; 7 bases are a match to TRBD1. CDR1 and CDR2 (germline): SQVTM, ANQGSEA. This CDR3 comprises 12 residues. V trimming: 6 bases; J trimming: 7 bases; junction bases outside the gene matches: 8. CDR3 region: CSVRGQSLEAFF. The CDR3 coding sequence is TGCAGCGTACGGGGACAGAGTCTTGAAGCTTTCTTT.

V is TRBV7-2 and J is TRBJ2-7; a possible D gene is TRBD1 (6 bases). The CDR3 runs to 14 residues. The germline gives CDR1 SGHTA, CDR2 FQGNSA. Trimming shortened V by 5 bases and J by 7 bases, and 18 bases separated the two germline ends. CDR3 protein: CASSLRTVSGEQYF. DNA of the CDR3: TGTGCCAGCAGCCTCAGGACAGTATCAGGAGAGCAGTACTTC.

This clone turned up a few times. The rearrangement joins TRBV14 to TRBJ2-1; 7 nucleotides align to TRBD1. Germline assignment: CDR1 SGHDN and CDR2 FVKESK. V shed 4 bases, J shed 5 bases, and the junction held 8 bases outside the gene matches. The CDR3 runs to 15 residues. The CDR3 sequence: CASSRRQGRHNEQFF. The CDR3 coding sequence is TGTGCCAGCAGCCGGAGACAGGGTAGGCACAATGAGCAGTTCTTC. Complete variable domain (other parts from reference TRBV14 and TRBJ2-1): EAGVTQFPSHSVIEKGQTVTLRCDPISGHDNLYWYRRVMGKEIKFLLHFVKESKQDESGMPNNRFLAERTGGTYSTLKVQPAELEDSGVYFCASSRRQGRHNEQFFGPGTRLTVL.

This clone was observed a handful of times. This chain uses TRBV30 with TRBJ1-1, with D possibly TRBD1 on 6 matching bases. CDR1 and CDR2 (germline): GTSNPN, SVGIG (reference sequence). V lost 3 bases to trimming and J lost 10 bases, with 15 bases between them. This CDR3 has 12 amino acids. The CDR3 DNA sequence: TGTGCCTGGAGAGCAGGGGTGAACCGAGCTTTCTTT. Protein product: CAWRAGVNRAFF.

This clone was found a few times. The chain links TRBV2 to TRBJ2-3, with TRBD2 matching 7 bases. The CDR3 sequence is 15 residues long. The V segment lost 7 bases and the J segment 3 bases; nucleotides outside the gene matches: 10. Per germline, CDR1 SNHLY and CDR2 FYNNEI. The CDR3 spells CASTRLVAGTDTQYF. Here the CDR3 DNA reads TGTGCCAGCACTCGTTTGGTAGCGGGTACAGATACGCAGTATTTT.

The V call is TRBV7-8, the J call TRBJ2-3; the D gene is possibly TRBD2 (6 bases). This CDR3 comprises 17 residues. V was pared by 5 bases and J by 5 bases, with 23 bases between. Germline V lookup: CDR1 SGHVS, CDR2 FQNEAQ. CDR3 residues: CASSPRGVTSRVDTQYF. The CDR3 bases are TGTGCCAGCAGCCCACGCGGAGTGACTAGTCGGGTAGATACGCAGTATTTT.